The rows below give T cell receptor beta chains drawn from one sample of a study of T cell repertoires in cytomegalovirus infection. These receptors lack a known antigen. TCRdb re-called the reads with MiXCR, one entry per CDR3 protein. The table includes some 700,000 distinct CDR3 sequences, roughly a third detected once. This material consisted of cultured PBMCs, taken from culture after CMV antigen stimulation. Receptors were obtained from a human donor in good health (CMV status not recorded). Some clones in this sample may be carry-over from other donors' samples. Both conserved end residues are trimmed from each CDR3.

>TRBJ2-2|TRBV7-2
ASSLRGSNSAGELF
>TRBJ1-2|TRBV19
ASGQEISSSYT
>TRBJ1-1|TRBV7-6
ASSLAVAEGTEAF
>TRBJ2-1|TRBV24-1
ATSDFEAGGAGEQF
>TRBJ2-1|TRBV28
ASSLRAPRGPF
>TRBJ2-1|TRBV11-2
ASSLISGLAGVGEQF
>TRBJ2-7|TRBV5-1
ASSLEAANYEQY
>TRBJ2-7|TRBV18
ASSPPVLAPYEQY
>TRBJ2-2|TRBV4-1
ASSQDRARDRGTGELF
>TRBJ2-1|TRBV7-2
ASSLNSVGLGNEQF
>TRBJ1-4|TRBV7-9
ASSRGQGHNEKLF
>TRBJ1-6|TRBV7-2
ASGTPPEALPSPLH
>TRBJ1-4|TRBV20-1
SAFVVNEKLF
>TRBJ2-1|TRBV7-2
ATTGVGENNEQF
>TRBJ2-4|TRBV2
ASSAAGIAKNIQY
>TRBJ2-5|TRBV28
ASSSLRLDRGLPQETQY
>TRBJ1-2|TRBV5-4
ASSLRQGGGYGYT
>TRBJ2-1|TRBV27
ASSPTGGPPYNEQF
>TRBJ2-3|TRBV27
ASSLESSGRLDTQY
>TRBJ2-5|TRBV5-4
ASSPGLAGRGAETQY
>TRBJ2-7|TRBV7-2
ASSYQRLAGYYEQY
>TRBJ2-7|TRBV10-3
AISGGNEQY
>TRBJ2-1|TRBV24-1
ATSDLTGGEYNEQF
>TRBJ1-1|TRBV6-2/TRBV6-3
ASSPRTGAGNTEAF
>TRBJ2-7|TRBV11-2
ASSSASGPRVEQY
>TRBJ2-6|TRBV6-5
ASSYPRPTRSGANVLT
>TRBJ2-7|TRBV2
ASSESGRHYEQY
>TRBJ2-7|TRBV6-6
ASIHGGFLYEQY
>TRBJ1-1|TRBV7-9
ASSLDLASSYSEAF
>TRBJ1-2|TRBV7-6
ASSLVIGIDGYT
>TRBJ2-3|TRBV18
ASSPRLARPDTQY
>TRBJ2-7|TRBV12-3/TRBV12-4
ASIGTSEGEQY
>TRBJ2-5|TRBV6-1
ASRLTSGGPILETQY
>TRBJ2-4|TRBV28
ASTGVSAGTHIQY
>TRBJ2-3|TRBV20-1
SASRVVGTDTQY
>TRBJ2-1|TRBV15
ATSQGFYNEQF
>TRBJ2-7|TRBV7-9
ASSWSGRANEQY
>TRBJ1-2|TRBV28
ATGQGTNYGYT
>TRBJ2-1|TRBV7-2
ASSLSGEGTNEQF
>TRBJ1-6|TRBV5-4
ASSTGQGTTPLH
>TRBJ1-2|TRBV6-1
ASSARENYGYT
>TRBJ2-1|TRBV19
ASSTRRGGGGLQF
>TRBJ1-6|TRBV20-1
SAREGSSYNSPLH
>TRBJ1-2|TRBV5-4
ASSPDRGLVYGYT
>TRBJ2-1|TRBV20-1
SAKGGGYEQF
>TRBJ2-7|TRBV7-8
ASSLIRGARYEQY
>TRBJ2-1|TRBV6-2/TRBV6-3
ATRTRVVERWRERNVNEQF
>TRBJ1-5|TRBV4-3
ASSQDATGEGDQPQH
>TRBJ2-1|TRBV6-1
ASSDQPYNEQF
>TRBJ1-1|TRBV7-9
ASSLAMGRDTEAF